This T cell receptor (beta chain) was documented in a study of identical twins (dated by TCRdb to the mid-2010s). Background on the whole study: TCR alpha and beta repertoires from monozygotic twins, unrelated adults of various ages and cord blood were deep-sequenced to test whether fetal clonotypes persist. Replicate twin experiments were performed at different times using different library preparation protocols to rule out contamination.

Libraries were made using 5' RACE. The listed sequencing device is Illumina HiSeq 2000. A universal primer binding site was added through template switching, and the final cDNA carried a unique molecular identifier so that TCR cDNA molecules could be counted accurately. Specific primers in the conserved constant-segment region were used to synthesize first-strand cDNA for TCR alpha and beta chains. To control for contamination, every cDNA library carried two barcodes: a SMART-Mk sample barcode plus Illumina barcodes. TruSeq adapter sequences along with Illumina sample barcodes were introduced in two successive PCR steps. The TCR alpha and beta cDNA libraries were sequenced on the Illumina HiSeq platform using custom primers. The original methods were these. MiGEC was used to process raw reads and extract unique molecular identifiers, and MiXCR was used to find CDR3 positions. Recombination models were inferred per individual with the repgenHMM and IGoR tools using an EM algorithm. The tcR package in R was used for shared clonotype analysis, with sharing normalized by the product of cloneset sizes. To study raw recombination without the effects of thymic and clonal selection, out-of-frame nonproductive sequences were analyzed. Using fastp at Q25 and MiXCR, TCRdb reprocessed the public reads and kept productive beta chains. Here each entry gathers all rows of one CDR3 protein and keeps the most common genes and DNA. These V and J calls derive from TCRdb rather than the authors' analysis. This sample lists around 230,000 distinct CDR3 sequences; approximately 5.9% were detected once. The leading ten clones occupy roughly 15% of the sample.

Results and caveats for the whole study, not just this receptor: Fewer insertions were carried by abundant cord blood beta clonotypes, a similar but weaker trend appeared in young adult naive repertoires, and no such trend appeared in memory repertoires. Invariant T cells such as MAIT and iNKT could partly confound zero-insertion analyses, though diverse VJ usage argued against this for most clonotypes. Out-of-frame TCR alpha sharing in monozygotic twins was systematically underestimated by recombination models, whereas sharing between unrelated individuals was in agreement with the recombination models. Out-of-frame TCR alpha sequences shared between twins showed an excess of low generation-probability sequences compared with coincidental sharing between unrelated individuals. Because the same donors could not be followed over many years, the conclusions relied on cross-sectional statistical analysis. A weaker excess of twin sharing was found in beta out-of-frame sequences because the signal-to-noise ratio was lowered by fewer shared sequences.

In this sample, this clonotype turned up a few times. Its specific antigen is unknown. Base qualities are not provided; no much larger clone lies one nucleotide away. Every donor in the study was a healthy Caucasian. Three pairs of female monozygotic twins, all aged roughly 18 to 30 years, made up the twin cohort. Positive isolation kits from Invitrogen were used to isolate the CD4+ and CD8+ T cell populations. The CDR3 covers 16 residues, taking in both the cysteine and the phenylalanine. The read is trimmed to its CDR3 DNA, 48 bases read in frame from base 1. V gives up 3 bases and J gives up 0 bases, and the segment between their germline ends measures 12 bases. CDR1 and CDR2, looked up from the germline V gene, are MNHEY and SVGEGT. This sample also appeared in a second study, on T cells expressing NK-cell markers. As the second study states: Several donors provided sorted CD3+CD56+NKG2C+, CD3+CD56+NKG2C- and CD3+CD56-NKG2C+ T-cell subsets, whose TCR beta-chain repertoires were profiled. Of the eight sequenced donors, seven were found to be HCMV-seropositive and one was found to be HCMV-seronegative. In several experiments an anti-gammadeltaTCR antibody was added to restrict sorting to alphabetaTCR-expressing T cells. In roughly six donors, the dominant CD3+CD56+NKG2C+ clonotypes ranked among the top 10 CD8+ clonotypes, making up roughly 1.0-7.0% of CD8+ T cells. Those dominant clonotypes were again the most abundant among CD3+CD56-NKG2C+ cells in a few donors, at about 28.3-60.1%. Whether the expanded NKG2C-expressing T cell clones were specific for HCMV antigens remained unclear. The study sequenced eight donors, all healthy volunteers chosen at random: three men and five women. A commercial ELISA kit detecting HCMV-specific IgG in serum was used to determine HCMV serostatus. MIGEC was used to demultiplex reads and group the reads by UMI, and MiTCR was used to assemble and quantify clonotypes. To remove erroneous sequences, TCR cDNA sequences were retained only when supported by two or more reads. Downstream repertoire analysis used the tcR package, and clonotypes were matched across fractions by CDR3 nucleotide sequence plus V segment. VDJmatch was used to annotate antigen specificity against VDJdb, with one amino acid substitution in CDR3 allowed.

The sample comprised CD8+ T cells sorted from blood. The rearrangement combines TRBV6-2 or TRBV6-3 with TRBJ2-1, with the D gene too uncertain to name. The clonotype was recovered from a woman in her late teens or twenties in good health. The nucleotide sequence is TGTGCCAGCAGTTATCCCCGGGCCTACTCCTACAATGAGCAGTTCTTC. Its product reads: CASSYPRAYSYNEQFF.